This T cell receptor (beta chain) emerged from a study of beta chain features in type 1 diabetes. General study points: For TCRB rearrangement, an influence of HLA type remained unresolved here. Shortening of TCRB CDR3s, moderate but significant, appeared in all four CD4+ subsets of Type 1 diabetes patients. Sequencing from cDNA could over-represent high-TCR-expressing cells. When VDJ junctions were examined, type 1 diabetes patients showed fewer insertions and more deletions.

The CDR3 length is 11 residues. Germline V gene data show CDR1 as LNHDA and CDR2 as SQIVND (reference sequence). Between the trimmed V and J ends, which lost 7 bases and 6 bases, there was a span of 8 bases. Expressed TCRB transcripts were sequenced after all isolated RNA was converted to cDNA. The table came from immunoSEQ multiplex PCR; TCRdb's copy has only in-frame clones and leaves some out. The data show about 640,000 clones, with around 12% seen just once and more than 0.09% held by the top ten. Based on CD45RO/CCR7/CD25/CD127/CD95/CD27, CD4+ regulatory, stem cell-like memory, naive and central memory cells were sorted. In the case of this clone: The antigen remains undetermined.

The V call is TRBV19, the J call TRBJ2-3; no reliable D call. The clonotype originates from a man aged 25-45 years with type 1 diabetes. Input material: naive CD4+ T cells from blood. The CDR3, as DNA: TGTGCCAGTAAAGAGTGGGATACGCAGTATTTT. Protein: CASKEWDTQYF.